Shown below are 25 T cell receptor beta chains from a single sample sequenced in a study of OX40 agonist ivuxolimab in advanced cancers. Library construction relied on the immunoSEQ multiplex PCR assay. TCRdb provides this immuneACCESS table in a form limited to in-frame rearrangements. Some clones are lacking; in checked studies, under half of them reflect an unresolved V gene, and why the rest are absent is not known. This sample gives approximately 67,000 clones in total; about four fifths of them show up just once. The ten largest clonotypes hold 2% to 2.5% of the sample. Here the sequenced sample was CD4+ or CD8+ T cells sorted from blood, taken in a trial of the OX40 agonist ivuxolimab. The receptor source for this set is an adult with an advanced solid tumor such as melanoma, head and neck, liver or kidney cancer.

This clone was seen once. V usage is TRBV7-7 and J usage is TRBJ2-2, with 9 bases matching TRBD2. CDR3 size: 16 residues. CDR1 is SSHAT and CDR2 is FNYEAQ in the germline V gene (reference sequence). V trimming: 5 bases; J trimming: 2 bases; junction bases outside the gene matches: 6. The CDR3 here is CASSPASGVNTGELFF. DNA for the CDR3: TGTGCCAGCAGCCCCGCTAGCGGGGTAAACACCGGGGAGCTGTTTTTT.

This sequence joins TRBV7-9 and TRBJ1-2; D remains unclear. The CDR3 extends over 15 amino acids. The germline V and J ends were trimmed by 0 bases and 8 bases, with 16 bases remaining between them. The V gene's germline CDR1 is SEHNR and CDR2 FQNEAQ (reference sequence). The CDR3: CASSLARSTLGGYTF. As DNA, the CDR3 is TGTGCCAGCAGCTTAGCGCGCTCCACCCTGGGAGGCTACACCTTC.

The chain recombines TRBV5-1 with TRBJ1-1, with unresolved D. V gave up 0 bases and J gave up 1 base, with 10 bases separating them. CDR3 length: 15 amino acids. Germline V gene lookup returns CDR1 SGHRS and CDR2 YFSETQ. The CDR3 nucleotides are TGCGCCAGCAGCTTGGGGTCCCGTTGGAACACTGAAGCTTTCTTT. Protein sequence: CASSLGSRWNTEAFF.

The gene calls are TRBV11-3 and TRBJ2-1; D not certain. V was pared by 1 base and J by 5 bases, with 12 bases between. The CDR3 loop spans 15 amino acids. Germline values: CDR1 SGHNT, CDR2 YENEEA. The CDR3 DNA sequence: TGTGCCAGCAGCTTAGCCAGTAGTATCCACAATGAGCAGTTCTTC. Its translation: CASSLASSIHNEQFF.

The chain recombines TRBV4-2 with TRBJ2-1; the D gene could be TRBD1 or TRBD2 (5 bases each). The V and J ends lost 8 bases and 4 bases respectively, with 15 bases between them. Germline CDR1 reads LGHNA; CDR2 reads YNFKEQ. The CDR3 length is 14 residues. The CDR3 nucleotides read TGTGCCAGCTCTTCGCCCTGGGGGTACAATGAGCAGTTCTTC. Protein: CASSSPWGYNEQFF.

This chain connects TRBV19 to TRBJ2-1; 9 bases fit TRBD2. The CDR3 runs 15 residues. The junction had 6 bases not matched to a gene; V was cut back by 3 bases and J by 6 bases. The germline gives CDR1 LNHDA, CDR2 SQIVND (reference sequence). The CDR3 coding sequence is TGTGCCAGTAGTATTACTGGCGGGAGGGGCAATGAGCAGTTCTTC. It codes for CASSITGGRGNEQFF.

This clone was observed a few times. This chain uses TRBV7-6 with TRBJ2-2; 8 bases map to TRBD1. This CDR3 region has 15 residues. V was clipped by 3 bases and J by 4 bases; unmatched bases: 4. The V gene's germline CDR1 is SGHVS and CDR2 FNYEAQ. This CDR3 reads CASSFQGAVTGELFF. For the CDR3, the DNA is TGTGCCAGCAGCTTTCAGGGGGCGGTCACCGGGGAGCTGTTTTTT.

The rearrangement uses TRBV6-4 and TRBJ1-2; 9 positions match TRBD1. Germline V CDR1 and CDR2: MRHNA, SNTAGT. CDR3 length: 15 residues. V trimming: 4 bases; J trimming: 2 bases; junction bases outside the gene matches: 5. The CDR3 reads CASSGGQGRNYGYTF. The DNA of the CDR3 is TGTGCCAGCAGTGGGGGACAGGGCCGCAACTATGGCTACACCTTC.

The gene calls are TRBV23-1 and TRBJ1-5; D is unclear. TRBV23-1 is sorted into the ORF group, with uncertain function. V was cut by 2 bases and J by 2 bases, with 19 bases left in between. The CDR3 length is 18 residues. CDR3 bases: TGCGCCAGCAGTCAACCAGGAGAAAAAGTGTGTGGCAATCAGCCCCAGCATTTT. Encoded protein: CASSQPGEKVCGNQPQHF.

This clone was counted a few times. The J gene is TRBJ1-3, the V gene TRBV25-1; tentative D call: TRBD1 (5 bases). V gave up 5 bases and J gave up 7 bases, with 18 bases separating them. This CDR3 has 15 residues. CDR1 and CDR2 from the germline V gene are MGHDK and SYGVNS. CDR3 coding DNA: TGTGCCAGCAGTACGGGGGACGGGCGTGGGAACACCATATATTTT. Its translation: CASSTGDGRGNTIYF.

The chain links TRBV27 to TRBJ2-1; 10 bases agree with TRBD1. This CDR3 contains 16 residues. V shed 5 bases, J shed 3 bases, and the junction held 7 bases outside the gene matches. Germline values: CDR1 MNHEY, CDR2 SMNVEV (reference sequence). The CDR3 is CASSPRQGAVYNEQFF. For the CDR3, the DNA is TGTGCCAGCAGTCCAAGACAGGGGGCGGTCTACAATGAGCAGTTCTTC.

V is TRBV30 and J is TRBJ2-7; D not resolved. The CDR3 consists of 11 residues. Trimming stripped 0 bases from V and 1 base from J, with 1 base between. Looked up from germline, CDR1 is GTSNPN and CDR2 is SVGIG (reference sequence). CDR3 in amino acids: CAWSVSYEQYF. CDR3 coding DNA: TGTGCCTGGAGTGTATCCTACGAGCAGTACTTC.

This clone has only a few counts. The chain combines TRBV7-9 with TRBJ1-3; D call uncertain. Trimming pared 6 bases from V and 0 bases from J, leaving 12 bases between. CDR1 and CDR2 (germline): SEHNR, FQNEAQ (reference sequence). The CDR3 contains 15 residues. The CDR3 here is CASSYGGVSGNTIYF. In nucleotides, the CDR3 is TGTGCCAGCAGTTACGGCGGAGTCTCTGGAAACACCATATATTTT.

This clone was seen once. The rearrangement uses TRBV1 and TRBJ2-3; the table's D call of TRBD2 was not tested on the DNA. TRBV1 is deemed a pseudogene. There are 14 residues in the CDR3. The CDR3 loop is CTSRSAGVTDTQYF. CDR3 nucleotide sequence: TGCACCAGCAGATCCGCGGGAGTGACAGATACGCAGTATTTT.

This clone was seen just once. The chain joins TRBV27 to TRBJ1-1, with D uncertain. This CDR3 comprises 14 residues. V lost 3 bases and J lost 6, with 14 bases in between. Germline CDR1 reads MNHEY; CDR2 reads SMNVEV (reference sequence). CDR3 loop: CASSFWAEGAEAFF. The CDR3 nucleotides read TGTGCCAGCAGTTTTTGGGCCGAGGGCGCTGAAGCTTTCTTT.

In this sample, this clone turned up many times. The V gene is TRBV6-5, the J gene TRBJ2-7; TRBD1 might be the D (6 bases). Trimming removed 6 bases from V and 12 bases from J, with 18 bases in between. CDR1 MNHEY and CDR2 SVGAGI come from the germline V gene. CDR3 length: 12 residues. CDR3 in DNA: TGTGCCAGCAGGCAAGGAGACAGGACCTGGTACTTC. Translated, it gives CASRQGDRTWYF.

The chain employs TRBV15 and TRBJ2-5, with TRBD1 identical over 7 bases. The CDR3 length is 11 residues. Germline V CDR1 and CDR2: LNHNV, YYDKDF (reference sequence). V lost 6 bases to trimming and J lost 5 bases; unmatched junction nucleotides: 0. This chain's CDR3 is CATRDRETQYF. CDR3 nucleotide sequence: TGTGCCACCAGGGACAGGGAGACCCAGTACTTC.

The V gene is TRBV6-4, the J gene TRBJ2-1; 10 nucleotides align to TRBD2. The germline CDR1 and CDR2 sequences are MRHNA and SNTAGT. The J segment lost 3 bases and the V segment lost 6 bases, leaving 14 bases of the junction unmatched. CDR3 length: 18 amino acids. CDR3: CASSRWGPGTSVYNEQFF. CDR3 sequence (DNA): TGTGCCAGCAGCCGCTGGGGCCCCGGGACTAGCGTCTACAATGAGCAGTTCTTC.

The V gene is TRBV18, the J gene TRBJ2-7; a possible D gene is TRBD1 (6 bases). Germline CDR1 is KGHSH and CDR2 is LQKENI. The CDR3 is 14 amino acids. Trimming removed 5 bases at V and 0 bases at J, with 11 bases between. The CDR3 nucleotides are TGTGCCAGCTCATCAGGGGCCCTCTCCTACGAGCAGTACTTC. It encodes CASSSGALSYEQYF. The entire variable domain, with the rest obtained from reference TRBV18 and TRBJ2-7, is as follows: NAGVMQNPRHLVRRRGQEARLRCSPMKGHSHVYWYRQLPEEGLKFMVYLQKENIIDESGMPKERFSAEFPKEGPSILRIQQVVRGDSAAYFCASSSGALSYEQYFGPGTRLTVT.

The rearrangement uses TRBV4-1 and TRBJ2-7, with D perhaps being TRBD1 or TRBD2 (6 bases each). This CDR3 comprises 15 residues. Trimming cost V 4 bases and J 2 bases, with 15 bases left between them. Germline CDR1 and CDR2: MGHRA and YSYEKL. The CDR3 DNA follows: TGCGCCAGCAGCCTAAGGGAGGACAGCGCCTACGAGCAGTACTTC. Its translation: CASSLREDSAYEQYF.

The count of this clone is one. Distinct nucleotide sequences in the sample also encode this CDR3. The genes are TRBV5-6 and TRBJ2-1; possibly TRBD2 for D (6 bases). The CDR3 is made up of 15 amino acids. V gave up 0 bases and J gave up 4 bases, with 11 bases separating them. Germline V CDR1 and CDR2: SGHDT, YYEEEE. CDR3 sequence: CASSLVRERYNEQFF. Written as DNA, the CDR3 is TGTGCCAGCAGCTTGGTTCGGGAGAGGTACAATGAGCAGTTCTTC. Supplemented by reference TRBV5-6 and TRBJ2-1, the full variable domain reads DAGVTQSPTHLIKTRGQQVTLRCSPKSGHDTVSWYQQALGQGPQFIFQYYEEEERQRGNFPDRFSGHQFPNYSSELNVNALLLGDSALYLCASSLVRERYNEQFFGPGTRLTVL.

This clone was seen just once. The gene calls are TRBV27 and TRBJ2-3, with a weak D call TRBD1 (6 bases). The CDR3 runs to 15 residues. Trimming pared 2 bases from V and 3 bases from J, leaving 12 bases between. Looked up from germline, CDR1 is MNHEY and CDR2 is SMNVEV (reference sequence). CDR3: CASSLVARGTDTQYF. For the CDR3, the DNA is TGTGCCAGCAGTTTAGTAGCTAGGGGGACAGATACGCAGTATTTT.

The CDR3 DNA is TGTGCCAGCAGTCCCCGGGGGACAGGACCAGGAGGATGGGGAAACACCATATATTTT. Encoded protein: CASSPRGTGPGGWGNTIYF. The gene calls are TRBV28 and TRBJ1-3; 8 bases align to TRBD1. The CDR3 is made up of 19 amino acids. The trim removed 5 bases at V and 4 bases at J, leaving 19 bases unmatched. CDR1 and CDR2 from the germline V gene are MDHEN and SYDVKM.

CDR3 amino acids: CASTKLSGSNTGELFF. For the CDR3, the DNA is TGTGCCAGCACCAAACTTAGCGGGAGTAACACCGGGGAGCTGTTTTTT. The chain is built from TRBV7-2 and TRBJ2-2; 9 positions agree with TRBD2. Looked up from germline, CDR1 is SGHTA and CDR2 is FQGNSA. V shed 7 bases and J 2 bases; nucleotides not matched to a gene: 8. CDR3 length: 16 residues.

This clone is labeled medium-sized. V is TRBV6-6 and J is TRBJ2-1, with 8 bases that match TRBD1. J lost 5 bases, V lost 4 bases, and 7 bases had no gene match. Germline V lookup: CDR1 MNHNY, CDR2 SVGAGI (reference sequence). This CDR3 is 15 amino acids long. For the CDR3, the DNA is TGTGCCAGCAGTTCCCATCTGGGACAGGACAATGAGCAGTTCTTC. This sequence encodes CASSSHLGQDNEQFF.